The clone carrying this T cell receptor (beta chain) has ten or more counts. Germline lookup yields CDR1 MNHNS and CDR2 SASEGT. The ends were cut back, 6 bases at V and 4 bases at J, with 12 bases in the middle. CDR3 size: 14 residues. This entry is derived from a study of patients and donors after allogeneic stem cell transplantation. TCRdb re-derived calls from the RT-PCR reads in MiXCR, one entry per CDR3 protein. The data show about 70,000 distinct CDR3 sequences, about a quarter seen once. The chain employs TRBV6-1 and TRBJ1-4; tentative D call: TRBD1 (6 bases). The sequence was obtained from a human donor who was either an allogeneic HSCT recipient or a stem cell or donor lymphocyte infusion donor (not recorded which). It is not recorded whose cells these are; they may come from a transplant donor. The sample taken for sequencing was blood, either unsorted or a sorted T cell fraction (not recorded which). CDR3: CASRRTAFNEKLFF. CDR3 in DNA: TGTGCCAGCAGACGGACAGCCTTTAATGAAAAACTGTTTTTT.